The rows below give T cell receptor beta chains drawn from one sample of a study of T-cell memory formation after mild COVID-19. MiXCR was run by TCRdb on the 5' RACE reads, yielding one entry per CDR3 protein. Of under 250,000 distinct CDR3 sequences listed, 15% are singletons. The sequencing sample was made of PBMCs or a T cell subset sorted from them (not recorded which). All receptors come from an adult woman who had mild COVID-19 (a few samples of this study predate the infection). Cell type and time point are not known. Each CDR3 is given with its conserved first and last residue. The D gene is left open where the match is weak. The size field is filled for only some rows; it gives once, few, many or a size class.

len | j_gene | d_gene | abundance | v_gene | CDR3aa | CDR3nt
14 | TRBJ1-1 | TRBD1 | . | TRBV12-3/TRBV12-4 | CASSWEQGRTEAFF | TGTGCCAGCAGTTGGGAACAGGGGAGGACTGAAGCTTTCTTT
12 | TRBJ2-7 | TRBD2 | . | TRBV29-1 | CSVGSGPYEQYF | TGCAGCGTTGGTAGCGGGCCTTACGAGCAGTACTTC
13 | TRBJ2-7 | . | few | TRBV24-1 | CATSGAATGEQYF | TGTGCCACCAGTGGGGCCGCAACGGGGGAGCAGTACTTC
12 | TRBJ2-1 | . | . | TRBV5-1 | CASTGAVNEQFF | TGCGCCAGCACCGGGGCCGTCAATGAGCAGTTCTTC
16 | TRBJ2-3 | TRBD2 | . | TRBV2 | CASSGGSGGAADTQYF | TGTGCCAGCAGTGGGGGAAGCGGGGGGGCCGCAGATACGCAGTATTTT
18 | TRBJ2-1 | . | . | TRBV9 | CASSVVGVSFSSYNEQFF | TGTGCCAGCAGCGTAGTGGGGGTGTCTTTCAGCTCCTACAATGAGCAGTTCTTC
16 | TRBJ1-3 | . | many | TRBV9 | CASSLRGQPGGNTIYF | TGTGCCAGCAGCCTCCGGGGACAACCAGGGGGAAACACCATATATTTT
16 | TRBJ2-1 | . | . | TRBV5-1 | CASSLGAGSSYNEQFF | TGCGCCAGCAGCTTGGGTGCGGGGAGCTCCTACAATGAGCAGTTCTTC
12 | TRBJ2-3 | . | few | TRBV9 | CASSGRTDTQYF | TGTGCCAGCAGCGGTCGCACAGATACGCAGTATTTT
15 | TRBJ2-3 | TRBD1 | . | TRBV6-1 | CASSDGQGFTDTQYF | TGTGCCAGCAGTGACGGACAGGGTTTCACAGATACGCAGTATTTT
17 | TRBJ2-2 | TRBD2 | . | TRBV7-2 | CASSRSSTSVATGELFF | TGTGCCAGCAGCCGATCATCCACTAGCGTCGCGACCGGGGAGCTGTTTTTT
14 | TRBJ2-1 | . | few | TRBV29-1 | CSGGGSFSYNEQFF | TGCAGCGGGGGTGGGAGTTTCTCCTACAATGAGCAGTTCTTC
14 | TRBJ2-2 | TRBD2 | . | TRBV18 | CASSPRRGGQELFF | TGTGCCAGCTCACCCCGGCGGGGAGGGCAGGAGCTGTTTTTT
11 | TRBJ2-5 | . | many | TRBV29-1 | CSVRVAGTQYF | TGCAGCGTTCGGGTAGCCGGGACCCAGTACTTC
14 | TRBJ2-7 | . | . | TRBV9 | CASSPRTASYEQYF | TGTGCCAGCAGCCCCCGGACAGCCTCCTACGAGCAGTACTTC
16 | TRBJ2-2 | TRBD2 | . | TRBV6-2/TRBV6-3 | CASRPPSGRATGELFF | TGTGCCAGCAGACCACCTAGCGGGAGGGCCACCGGGGAGCTGTTTTTT
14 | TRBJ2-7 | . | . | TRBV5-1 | CASHPGQSSYEQYF | TGCGCCAGCCACCCGGGACAAAGCTCCTACGAGCAGTACTTC
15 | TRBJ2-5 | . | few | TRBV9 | CASSVAGTYQETQYF | TGTGCCAGCAGCGTCGCCGGGACATATCAAGAGACCCAGTACTTC
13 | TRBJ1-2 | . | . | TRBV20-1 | CSAMLGAQYGYTF | TGCAGTGCTATGTTGGGGGCCCAGTATGGCTACACCTTC
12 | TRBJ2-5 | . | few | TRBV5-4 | CASSGVGETQYF | TGTGCCAGCAGTGGGGTCGGGGAGACCCAGTACTTC
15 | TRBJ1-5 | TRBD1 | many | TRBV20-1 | CSARVGSGGSQPQHF | TGCAGTGCTAGAGTTGGGTCAGGGGGAAGTCAGCCCCAGCATTTT
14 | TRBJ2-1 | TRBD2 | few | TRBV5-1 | CASSLVGRPNEQFF | TGCGCCAGCAGCTTGGTCGGGAGGCCCAATGAGCAGTTCTTC
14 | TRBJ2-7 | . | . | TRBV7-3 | CASSLTPGTSEQYF | TGTGCCAGCAGCTTAACTCCGGGTACGAGCGAGCAGTACTTC
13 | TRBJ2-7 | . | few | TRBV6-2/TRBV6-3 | CASSYETFNEQYF | TGTGCCAGCAGTTACGAGACATTTAACGAGCAGTACTTC
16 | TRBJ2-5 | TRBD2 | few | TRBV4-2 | CASSQGGRANMETQYF | TGTGCCAGCAGCCAAGGAGGGAGGGCCAATATGGAGACCCAGTACTTC
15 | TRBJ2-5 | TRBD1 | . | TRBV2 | CASSEAGRGLGAQYF | TGTGCCAGCAGTGAAGCGGGCAGGGGGCTTGGGGCCCAGTACTTC
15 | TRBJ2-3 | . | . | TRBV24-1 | CATSDVGSKTDTQYF | TGTGCCACCAGTGATGTGGGCTCTAAAACAGATACGCAGTATTTT
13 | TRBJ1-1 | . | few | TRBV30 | CAWSRSLNTEAFF | TGTGCCTGGAGCCGTTCTTTGAACACTGAAGCTTTCTTT
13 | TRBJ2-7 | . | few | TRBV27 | CASKTRNYYEQYF | TGTGCCAGCAAGACACGAAATTACTACGAGCAGTACTTC
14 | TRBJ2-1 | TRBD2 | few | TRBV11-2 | CASRGREAYNEQFF | TGTGCCAGCAGAGGGAGGGAAGCCTACAATGAGCAGTTCTTC
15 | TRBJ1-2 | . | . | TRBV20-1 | CSASISGRSNYGYTF | TGCAGTGCTAGTATATCGGGCCGCTCAAACTATGGCTACACCTTC
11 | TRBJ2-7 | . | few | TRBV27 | CASSFLDEQYF | TGTGCCAGCAGTTTCTTGGACGAGCAGTACTTC
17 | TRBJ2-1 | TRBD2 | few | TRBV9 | CASSASSGGNSYNEQFF | TGTGCCAGCAGCGCCTCTAGCGGGGGTAACTCCTACAATGAGCAGTTCTTC
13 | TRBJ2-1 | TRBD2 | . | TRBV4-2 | CASSQALADEQFF | TGTGCCAGCAGCCAAGCACTAGCGGATGAGCAGTTCTTC
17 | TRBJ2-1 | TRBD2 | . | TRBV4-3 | CASSQEGLAGAYNEQFF | TGCGCCAGCAGCCAAGAAGGACTAGCGGGAGCCTACAATGAGCAGTTCTTC
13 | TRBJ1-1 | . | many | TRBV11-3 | CASSSGTGTEAFF | TGTGCCAGCAGCTCAGGGACGGGGACTGAAGCTTTCTTT
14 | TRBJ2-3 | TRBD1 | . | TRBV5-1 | CASTTGGSTDTQYF | TGCGCCAGCACGACAGGGGGGAGCACAGATACGCAGTATTTT
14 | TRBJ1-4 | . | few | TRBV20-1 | CSAEQGMPNEKLFF | TGCAGTGCGGAACAGGGTATGCCTAATGAAAAACTGTTTTTT
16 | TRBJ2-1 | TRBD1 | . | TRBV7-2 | CASSLYGTGARNEQFF | TGTGCCAGCAGCTTATACGGGACAGGGGCTCGCAATGAGCAGTTCTTC
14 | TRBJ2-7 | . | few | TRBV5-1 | CASSTSVGPYEQYF | TGCGCCAGCAGTACCTCCGTTGGGCCCTACGAGCAGTACTTC
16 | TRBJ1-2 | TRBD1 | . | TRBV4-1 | CASSQHPRTGDYGYTF | TGCGCCAGCAGCCAACATCCCAGGACAGGGGACTATGGCTACACCTTC
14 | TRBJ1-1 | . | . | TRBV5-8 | CASSFYRGFSEAFF | TGTGCCAGCAGCTTTTATAGGGGATTCTCTGAAGCTTTCTTT
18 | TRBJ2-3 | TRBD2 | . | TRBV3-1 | CASSQDLGLAGRTDTQYF | TGTGCCAGCAGCCAAGATCTTGGGCTAGCGGGAAGGACAGATACGCAGTATTTT
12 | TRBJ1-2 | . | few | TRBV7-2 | CASSVGGYGYTF | TGTGCCAGCAGCGTCGGGGGCTATGGCTACACCTTC
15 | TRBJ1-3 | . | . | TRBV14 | CASSQDYHSGNTIYF | TGTGCCAGCAGCCAAGATTACCACTCTGGAAACACCATATATTTT
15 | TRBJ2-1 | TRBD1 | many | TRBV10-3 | CAISADRGLYNEQFF | TGTGCCATCAGTGCGGACAGGGGACTCTACAATGAGCAGTTCTTC
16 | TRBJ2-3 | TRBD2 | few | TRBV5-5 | CASSRFWGGDTDTQYF | TGTGCCAGCAGTCGCTTCTGGGGGGGAGACACAGATACGCAGTATTTT
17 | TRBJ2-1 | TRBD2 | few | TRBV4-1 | CASSQEGGGAAYNEQFF | TGCGCCAGCAGCCAAGAGGGCGGGGGGGCCGCTTACAATGAGCAGTTCTTC
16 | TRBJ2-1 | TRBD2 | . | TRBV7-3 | CASSPGGSTPYNEQFF | TGTGCCAGCAGCCCCGGGGGGTCCACACCTTACAATGAGCAGTTCTTC
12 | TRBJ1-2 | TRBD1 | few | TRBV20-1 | CSAAGTAYGYTF | TGCAGTGCCGCCGGGACAGCCTATGGCTACACCTTC
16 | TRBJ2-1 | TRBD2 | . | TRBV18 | CASSPGLAGVYNEQFF | TGTGCCAGCTCACCGGGACTAGCGGGGGTCTACAATGAGCAGTTCTTC
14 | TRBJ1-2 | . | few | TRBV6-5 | CASSYSTGLGGYTF | TGTGCCAGCAGTTACTCGACCGGTTTAGGTGGCTACACCTTC
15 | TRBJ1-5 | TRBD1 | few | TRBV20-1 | CSARRDRASNQPQHF | TGCAGTGCAAGAAGGGACAGGGCCAGCAATCAGCCCCAGCATTTT
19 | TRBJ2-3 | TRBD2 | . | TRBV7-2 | CASSWGTSGRAYRRDTQYF | TGTGCCAGCAGCTGGGGGACTAGCGGGAGGGCCTACCGTAGGGATACGCAGTATTTT
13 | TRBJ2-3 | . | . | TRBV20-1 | CSARVTLTDTQYF | TGCAGTGCTAGGGTTACGCTCACAGATACGCAGTATTTT
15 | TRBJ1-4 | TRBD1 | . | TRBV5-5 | CASSRLTGANEKLFF | TGTGCCAGCAGCCGGCTGACAGGGGCCAATGAAAAACTGTTTTTT
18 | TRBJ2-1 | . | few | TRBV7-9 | CASSLEVLRDFAYNEQFF | TGTGCCAGCAGCTTAGAAGTGTTACGGGACTTTGCCTACAATGAGCAGTTCTTC
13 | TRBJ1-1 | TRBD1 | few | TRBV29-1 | CSVRGGERTEAFF | TGCAGCGTCAGGGGGGGTGAAAGAACTGAAGCTTTCTTT
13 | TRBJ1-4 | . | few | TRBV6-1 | CASRQTGNEKLFF | TGTGCCAGCAGGCAAACGGGTAATGAAAAACTGTTTTTT
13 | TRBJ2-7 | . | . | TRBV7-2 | CASSATRGNEQYF | TGTGCCAGCAGCGCTACCCGGGGGAACGAGCAGTACTTC